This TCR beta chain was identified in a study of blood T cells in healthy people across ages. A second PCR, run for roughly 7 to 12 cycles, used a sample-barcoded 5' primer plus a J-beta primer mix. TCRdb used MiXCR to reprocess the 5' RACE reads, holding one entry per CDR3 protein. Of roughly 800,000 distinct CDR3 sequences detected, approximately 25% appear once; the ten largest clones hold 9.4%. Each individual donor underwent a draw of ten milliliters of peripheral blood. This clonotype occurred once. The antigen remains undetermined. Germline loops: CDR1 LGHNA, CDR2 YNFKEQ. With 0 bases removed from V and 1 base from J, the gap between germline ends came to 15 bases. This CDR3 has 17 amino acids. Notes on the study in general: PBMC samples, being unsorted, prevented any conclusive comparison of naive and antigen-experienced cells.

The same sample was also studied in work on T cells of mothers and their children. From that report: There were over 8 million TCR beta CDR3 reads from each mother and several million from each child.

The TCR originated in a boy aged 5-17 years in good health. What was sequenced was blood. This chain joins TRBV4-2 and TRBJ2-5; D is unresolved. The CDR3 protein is CASSQEDPCGPQETQYF. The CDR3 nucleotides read TGTGCCAGCAGCCAAGAAGACCCGTGTGGGCCCCAAGAGACCCAGTACTTC.